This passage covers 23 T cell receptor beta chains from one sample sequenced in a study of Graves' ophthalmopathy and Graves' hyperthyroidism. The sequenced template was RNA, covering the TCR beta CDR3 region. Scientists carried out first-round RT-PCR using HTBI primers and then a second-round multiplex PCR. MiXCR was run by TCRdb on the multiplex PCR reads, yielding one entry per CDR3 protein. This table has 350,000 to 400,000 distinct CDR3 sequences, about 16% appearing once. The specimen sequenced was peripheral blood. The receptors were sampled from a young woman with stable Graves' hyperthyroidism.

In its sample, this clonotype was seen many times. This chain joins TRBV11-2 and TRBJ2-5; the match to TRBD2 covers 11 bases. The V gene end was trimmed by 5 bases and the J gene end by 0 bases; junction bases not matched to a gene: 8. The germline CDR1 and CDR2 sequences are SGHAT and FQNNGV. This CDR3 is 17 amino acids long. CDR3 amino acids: CASSPGTSGVDQETQYF. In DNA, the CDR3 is TGTGCCAGCAGCCCCGGGACTAGCGGAGTCGACCAAGAGACCCAGTACTTC. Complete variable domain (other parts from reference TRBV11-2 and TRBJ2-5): EAGVAQSPRYKIIEKRQSVAFWCNPISGHATLYWYQQILGQGPKLLIQFQNNGVVDDSQLPKDRFSAERLKGVDSTLKIQPAKLEDSAVYLCASSPGTSGVDQETQYFGPGTRLLVL.

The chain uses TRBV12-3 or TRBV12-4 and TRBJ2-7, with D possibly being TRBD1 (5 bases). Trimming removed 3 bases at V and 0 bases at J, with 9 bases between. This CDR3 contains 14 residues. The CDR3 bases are TGTGCCAGCAGTTTTTACAGGCGCTCCTACGAGCAGTACTTC. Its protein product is CASSFYRRSYEQYF.

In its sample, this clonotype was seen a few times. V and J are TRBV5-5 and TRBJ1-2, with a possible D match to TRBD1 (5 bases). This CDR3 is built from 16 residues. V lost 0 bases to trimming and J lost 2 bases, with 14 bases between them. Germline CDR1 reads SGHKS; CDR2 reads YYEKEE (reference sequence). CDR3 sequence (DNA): TGTGCCAGCAGCTTGGTGGGACGGGGGGGGAACTATGGCTACACCTTC. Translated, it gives CASSLVGRGGNYGYTF.

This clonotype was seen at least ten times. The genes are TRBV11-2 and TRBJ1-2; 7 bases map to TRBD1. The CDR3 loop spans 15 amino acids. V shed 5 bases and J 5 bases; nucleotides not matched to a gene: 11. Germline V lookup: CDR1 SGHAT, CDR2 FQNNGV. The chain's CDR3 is CASSPTATGLYGYTF. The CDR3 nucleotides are TGTGCCAGCAGCCCAACCGCGACAGGGCTGTATGGCTACACCTTC.

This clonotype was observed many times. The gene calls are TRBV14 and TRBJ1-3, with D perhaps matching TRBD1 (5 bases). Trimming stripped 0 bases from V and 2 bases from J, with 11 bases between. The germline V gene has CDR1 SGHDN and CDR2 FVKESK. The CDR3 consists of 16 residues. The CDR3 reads CASSQDLGTAGNTIYF. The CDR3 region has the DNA TGTGCCAGCAGCCAAGATCTGGGGACCGCTGGAAACACCATATATTTT. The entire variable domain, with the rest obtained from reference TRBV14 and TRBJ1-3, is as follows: EAGVTQFPSHSVIEKGQTVTLRCDPISGHDNLYWYRRVMGKEIKFLLHFVKESKQDESGMPNNRFLAERTGGTYSTLKVQPAELEDSGVYFCASSQDLGTAGNTIYFGEGSWLTVV.

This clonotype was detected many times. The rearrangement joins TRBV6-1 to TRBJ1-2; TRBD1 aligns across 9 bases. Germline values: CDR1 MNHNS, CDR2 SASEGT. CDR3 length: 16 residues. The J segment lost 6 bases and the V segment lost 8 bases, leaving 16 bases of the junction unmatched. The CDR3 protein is CASAPRNRGLVNGYTF. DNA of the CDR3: TGTGCCAGCGCACCACGTAACAGGGGGCTAGTTAATGGCTACACCTTC.

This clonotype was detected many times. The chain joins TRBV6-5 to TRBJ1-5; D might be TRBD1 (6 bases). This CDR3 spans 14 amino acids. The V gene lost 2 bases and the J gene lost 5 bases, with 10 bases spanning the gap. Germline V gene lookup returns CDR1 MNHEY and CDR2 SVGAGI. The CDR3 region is CASSYARGDQPQHF. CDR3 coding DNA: TGTGCCAGCAGTTACGCCAGGGGAGATCAGCCCCAGCATTTT.

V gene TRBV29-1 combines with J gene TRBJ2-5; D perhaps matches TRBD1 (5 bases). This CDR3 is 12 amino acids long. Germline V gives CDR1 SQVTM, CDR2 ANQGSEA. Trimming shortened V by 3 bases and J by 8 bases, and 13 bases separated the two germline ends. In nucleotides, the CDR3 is TGCAGCGTTGATCGGGCAGGGTCAACCCAGTACTTC. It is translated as CSVDRAGSTQYF.

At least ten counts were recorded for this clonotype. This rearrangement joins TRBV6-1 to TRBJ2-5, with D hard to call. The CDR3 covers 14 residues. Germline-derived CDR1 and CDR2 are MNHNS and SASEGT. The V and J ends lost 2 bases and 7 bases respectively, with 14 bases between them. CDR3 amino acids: CASSERGRVGTQYF. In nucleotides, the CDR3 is TGTGCCAGCAGTGAACGAGGCCGTGTGGGGACCCAGTACTTC.

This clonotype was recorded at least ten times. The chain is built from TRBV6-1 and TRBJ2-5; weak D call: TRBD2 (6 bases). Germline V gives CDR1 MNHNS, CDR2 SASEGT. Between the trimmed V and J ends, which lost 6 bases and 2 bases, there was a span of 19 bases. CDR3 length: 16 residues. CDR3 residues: CASSPWRRAVQETQYF. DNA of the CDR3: TGTGCCAGCAGCCCGTGGAGGAGGGCGGTACAAGAGACCCAGTACTTC.

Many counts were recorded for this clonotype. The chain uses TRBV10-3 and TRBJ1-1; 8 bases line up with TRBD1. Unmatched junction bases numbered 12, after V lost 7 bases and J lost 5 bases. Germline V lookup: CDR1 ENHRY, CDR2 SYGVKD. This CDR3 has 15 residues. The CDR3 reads CAIKFTGGRYTEAFF. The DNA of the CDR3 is TGTGCCATCAAATTTACAGGGGGTAGGTATACTGAAGCTTTCTTT.

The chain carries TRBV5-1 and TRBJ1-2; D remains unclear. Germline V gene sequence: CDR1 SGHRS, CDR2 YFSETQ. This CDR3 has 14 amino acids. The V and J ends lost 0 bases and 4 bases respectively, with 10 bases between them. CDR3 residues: CASSLGGQTYGYTF. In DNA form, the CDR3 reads TGCGCCAGCAGCTTGGGAGGTCAGACCTATGGCTACACCTTC.

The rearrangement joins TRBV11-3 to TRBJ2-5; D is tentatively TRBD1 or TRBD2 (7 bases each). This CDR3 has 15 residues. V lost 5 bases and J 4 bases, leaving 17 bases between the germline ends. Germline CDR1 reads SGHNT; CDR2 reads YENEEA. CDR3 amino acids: CASSHLRGGGETQYF. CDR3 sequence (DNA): TGTGCCAGCAGCCACCTCAGGGGGGGAGGAGAGACCCAGTACTTC.

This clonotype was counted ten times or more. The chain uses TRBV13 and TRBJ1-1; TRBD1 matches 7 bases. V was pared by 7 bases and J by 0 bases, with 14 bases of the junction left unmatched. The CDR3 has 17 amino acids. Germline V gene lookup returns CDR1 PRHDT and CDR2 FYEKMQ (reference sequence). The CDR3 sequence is CASNSRAPGTVNTEAFF. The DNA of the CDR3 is TGTGCCAGCAACTCGAGGGCCCCAGGGACAGTGAACACTGAAGCTTTCTTT.

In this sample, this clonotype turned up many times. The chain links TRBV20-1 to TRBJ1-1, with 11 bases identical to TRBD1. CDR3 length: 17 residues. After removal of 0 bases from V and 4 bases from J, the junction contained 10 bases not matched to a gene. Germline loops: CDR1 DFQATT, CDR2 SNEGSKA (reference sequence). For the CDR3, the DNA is TGCAGTGCTAGAGACCGGACAGGGGGCCGCCCGGGCACTGAAGCTTTCTTT. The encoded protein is CSARDRTGGRPGTEAFF.

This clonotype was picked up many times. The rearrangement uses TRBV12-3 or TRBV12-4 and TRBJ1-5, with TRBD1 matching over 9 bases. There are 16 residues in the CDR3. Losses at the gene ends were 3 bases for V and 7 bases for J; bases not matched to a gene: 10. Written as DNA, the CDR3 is TGTGCCAGCAGTTTCATGGGGACAGGGTCTCGGCAGCCCCAGCATTTT. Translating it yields CASSFMGTGSRQPQHF.

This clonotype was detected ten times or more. The CDR3 region has the DNA TGTGCCAGCAGCCCTCGGACGGAGTATGGCTACACCTTC. Residues: CASSPRTEYGYTF. The chain couples TRBV9 to TRBJ1-2; D remains ambiguous. Germline assignment: CDR1 SGDLS and CDR2 YYNGEE. Trimming stripped 4 bases from V and 5 bases from J, with 12 bases between. CDR3 size: 13 residues.

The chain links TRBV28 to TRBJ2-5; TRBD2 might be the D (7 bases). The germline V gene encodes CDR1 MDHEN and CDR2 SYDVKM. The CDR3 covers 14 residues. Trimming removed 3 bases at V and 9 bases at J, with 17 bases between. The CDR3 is CASSFLAEGGAQYF. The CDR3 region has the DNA TGTGCCAGCAGTTTTCTAGCGGAGGGGGGTGCCCAGTACTTC.

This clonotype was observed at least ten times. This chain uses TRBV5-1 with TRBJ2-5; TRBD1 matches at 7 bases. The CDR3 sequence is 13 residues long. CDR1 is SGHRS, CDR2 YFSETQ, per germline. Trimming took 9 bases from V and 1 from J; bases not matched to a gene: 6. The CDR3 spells CATTPGGQETQYF. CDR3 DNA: TGCGCCACTACCCCAGGGGGCCAAGAGACCCAGTACTTC.

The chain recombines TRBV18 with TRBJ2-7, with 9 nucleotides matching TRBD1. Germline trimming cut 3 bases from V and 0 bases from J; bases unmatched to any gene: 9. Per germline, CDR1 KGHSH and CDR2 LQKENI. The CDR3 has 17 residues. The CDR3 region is CASSPLDRGRSSYEQYF. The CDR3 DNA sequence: TGTGCCAGCTCACCCTTGGACAGGGGACGGAGCTCCTACGAGCAGTACTTC.

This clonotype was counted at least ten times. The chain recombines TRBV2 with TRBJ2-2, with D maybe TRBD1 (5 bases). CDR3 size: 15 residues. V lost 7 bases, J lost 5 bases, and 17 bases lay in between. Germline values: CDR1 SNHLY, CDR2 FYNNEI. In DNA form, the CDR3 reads TGTGCCAGCAAGGTCCAGGGCGTGAGGACCGGGGAGCTGTTTTTT. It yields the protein CASKVQGVRTGELFF.

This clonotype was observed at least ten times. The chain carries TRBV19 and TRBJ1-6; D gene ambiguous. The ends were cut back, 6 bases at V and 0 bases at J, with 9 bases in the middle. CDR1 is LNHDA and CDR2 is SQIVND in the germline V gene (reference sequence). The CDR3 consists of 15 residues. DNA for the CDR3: TGTGCCAGTAGAAGGGAGAACTCCTATAATTCACCCCTCCACTTT. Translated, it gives CASRRENSYNSPLHF.

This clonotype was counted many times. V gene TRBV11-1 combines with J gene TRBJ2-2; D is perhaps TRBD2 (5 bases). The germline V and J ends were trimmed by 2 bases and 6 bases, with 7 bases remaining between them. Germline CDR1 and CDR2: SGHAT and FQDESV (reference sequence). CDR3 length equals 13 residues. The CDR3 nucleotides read TGTGCCAGCAGCTTACTAGCTTCCGGGGAGCTGTTTTTT. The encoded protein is CASSLLASGELFF. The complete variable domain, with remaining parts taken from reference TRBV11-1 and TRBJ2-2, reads EAEVAQSPRYKITEKSQAVAFWCDPISGHATLYWYRQILGQGPELLVQFQDESVVDDSQLPKDRFSAERLKGVDSTLKIQPAELGDSAMYLCASSLLASGELFFGEGSRLTVL.